This T cell receptor beta chain was sequenced for a study of control samples from healthy donors and cancer patients (dated by TCRdb to the early 2020s). The CDR3 holds 15 amino acids from the cysteine to the phenylalanine. Here the CDR3 DNA is all that survives: 45 bases in frame from base 1. Libraries were made using the immunoSEQ multiplex PCR assay. TCRdb carries this immuneACCESS record with in-frame sequences only. Its versions omit some clonotypes, under half of them owing to an unresolved V gene in the studies checked, with the rest unexplained. Recorded for this sample are 120,000 or so clones; around 86% of them occurred a single time. The leading ten clones occupy less than 9.5% of the sample. With respect to this clone: What this receptor recognizes is not known. No much larger clone exists at a distance of one base, and base qualities are not known.

The sample comprised blood. The source of this sequence is a man in his forties in good health. The rearranged segments are TRBV21-1 and TRBJ1-4. TRBV21-1 counts as a pseudogene. CDR3 reads: CASRHKGRLNEKLFF. The DNA is TGTGCCAGCAGACACAAGGGACGACTTAATGAAAAACTGTTTTTT.